This entry lists 3 T cell receptor beta chains sequenced from one sample in a study of vaccination effects on CD4 cells after COVID-19. This table comes from immunoSEQ multiplex PCR, and its TCRdb copy is limited to in-frame clones, with some not included. This table has about 27,000 clones, roughly two thirds appearing once. After expansion with viral peptide pools in the ViraFEST assay, antigen-specific CD4+ T cells were sequenced. The culture ran for roughly ten days before CD4+ T cells were isolated. Vaccine recipients lacked prior SARS-CoV-2 infection and had negative nucleocapsid antibodies. No cognate antigen is known for these TCRs. This material consisted of CD4+ T cells from PBMCs cultured with SARS-CoV-2 spike peptides, taken before COVID-19 vaccination. These receptor sequences come from a human donor who received a COVID-19 vaccine.

V usage is TRBV23-1 and J usage is TRBJ1-3; D not resolved. TRBV23-1 is placed among ORFs of uncertain function. The CDR3 totals 11 residues. V lost 11 bases, J lost 4 bases, and 9 bases lay in between. CDR3 in amino acids: CAPWVGNTIYF. CDR3 nucleotides: TGCGCCCCCTGGGTCGGAAACACCATATATTTT.

The chain has TRBV10-2 and TRBJ1-5; D gene ambiguous. Per germline, CDR1 WSHSY and CDR2 SAAADI. The CDR3 is 13 amino acids. V gave up 0 bases and J gave up 4 bases, with 4 bases separating them. The CDR3 protein is CASSESRNQPQHF. As DNA, the CDR3 is TGCGCCAGCAGTGAGTCCAGAAATCAGCCCCAGCATTTT.

The V call is TRBV30, the J call TRBJ2-7; 8 bases match TRBD1. The CDR3 runs 13 residues. Germline V gene data show CDR1 as GTSNPN and CDR2 as SVGIG (reference sequence). Germline trimming cut 0 bases from V and 3 bases from J; bases unmatched to any gene: 1. DNA for the CDR3: TGTGCCTGGAGTGTACAGGGGGACTACGAGCAGTACTTC. The encoded protein is CAWSVQGDYEQYF.